The text below deals with one T cell receptor beta chain. The sample belongs to a study of blood T cell repertoires in COVID-19. About the study: Researchers got acute and convalescent COVID-19 samples from the United States, Italy and Spain. PBMCs, B-cell-depleted T cells, or T cells provided the cDNA or gDNA that made up the material.

Those enrolled, adults aged about 18 to 89 years, came from 25 or so US areas. TCRdb's copy holds only in-frame clones and misses some; the assay was immunoSEQ multiplex PCR. The sample contains approximately 400,000 clones, over 75% of which appear only once. Germline V lookup: CDR1 SEHNR, CDR2 FQNEAQ (reference sequence). The CDR3 extends over 15 amino acids. V is TRBV7-9 and J is TRBJ2-7, with a tentative D call TRBD2 (6 bases). Source material: PBMCs or T cells enriched from blood (not recorded which). The sequence was collected from a man in his thirties or forties who had recovered from COVID-19. The CDR3 DNA reads TGTGCGTCAAAGAGGGACTCCTTGTTCTCCTACGAGCAGTACTTC. Translating gives CASKRDSLFSYEQYF.